These 9 T cell receptor beta chains were sequenced from one sample in a study of blood T cell repertoires in COVID-19. TCRdb keeps only in-frame clones here, not all; method: immunoSEQ multiplex PCR. The sample includes about 140,000 clones, 80% to 85% of them seen just once. Sample: peripheral blood. All receptors derive from a human donor in a cohort sampled during active COVID-19.

The chain is built from TRBV5-8 and TRBJ1-5; 7 bases agree with TRBD1. J lost 1 base, V lost 4 bases, and 11 bases had no gene match. Germline CDR1 SGHTS, CDR2 YDEGEE. The CDR3 runs to 17 residues. CDR3 nucleotides: TGTGCCAGCAGCCTCTGGCTGACAGGGAGGAGCAATCAGCCCCAGCATTTT. Amino acids: CASSLWLTGRSNQPQHF.

J is TRBJ2-6 and V is TRBV7-6, with 7 positions matching TRBD1. The J segment lost 0 bases and the V segment lost 2 bases, leaving 4 bases of the junction unmatched. The CDR3 spans 17 residues. The germline CDR1 and CDR2 sequences are SGHVS and FNYEAQ. In DNA form, the CDR3 reads TGTGCCAGCAGCTTAACGCAGGGGGACTCTGGGGCCAACGTCCTGACTTTC. This codes for CASSLTQGDSGANVLTF.

This clone was recorded a few times. V and J are TRBV10-3 and TRBJ2-1; 8 positions match TRBD2. The CDR3 spans 14 residues. Germline V gene sequence: CDR1 ENHRY, CDR2 SYGVKD. V shed 5 bases and J 4 bases; nucleotides not matched to a gene: 4. In nucleotides, the CDR3 is TGTGCCATCAGTCTCGGGGGGGATTACAATGAGCAGTTCTTC. This gives the protein CAISLGGDYNEQFF.

J is TRBJ1-1 and V is TRBV28, with 9 bases lining up with TRBD1. The CDR3 covers 15 residues. V was clipped by 5 bases and J by 0 bases; unmatched bases: 4. Germline V gene data show CDR1 as MDHEN and CDR2 as SYDVKM. DNA for the CDR3: TGTGCCAGCAGTGTTACAGGGGGCCTGAACACTGAAGCTTTCTTT. Translated: CASSVTGGLNTEAFF.

This clone came up a few times. The chain recombines TRBV7-9 with TRBJ2-2; 7 positions match TRBD1. Germline V gives CDR1 SEHNR, CDR2 FQNEAQ (reference sequence). J lost 7 bases, V lost 4 bases, and 6 bases had no gene match. This CDR3 region has 14 residues. CDR3 in amino acids: CASSSRQGNGELFF. CDR3 sequence (DNA): TGTGCCAGCAGCTCTCGACAGGGTAACGGGGAGCTGTTTTTT. Full variable domain (rest looked up from reference TRBV7-9 and TRBJ2-2): DTGVSQNPRHKITKRGQNVTFRCDPISEHNRLYWYRQTLGQGPEFLTYFQNEAQLEKSRLLSDRFSAERPKGSFSTLEIQRTEQGDSAMYLCASSSRQGNGELFFGEGSRLTVL.

The J gene is TRBJ2-7, the V gene TRBV6-5; D is uncertain. V gave up 7 bases and J gave up 3 bases, with 10 bases separating them. Germline CDR1 MNHEY, CDR2 SVGAGI. This CDR3 has 12 amino acids. The CDR3 coding sequence is TGTGCCAGCAACATCGCGGACTACGAGCAGTACTTC. Translation: CASNIADYEQYF.

The chain couples TRBV7-3 to TRBJ1-2; a weak D match, TRBD1 (6 bases). V dropped 2 bases and J dropped 4 bases, with 17 bases sitting between them. The CDR3 has 16 residues. Per the germline V gene, CDR1 is SGHTA and CDR2 is FQGTGA. For the CDR3, the DNA is TGTGCCAGCAGCTTAGAGGGGCCCACAGGGCCCTATGGCTACACCTTC. It translates to CASSLEGPTGPYGYTF.

This clone was picked up a small number of times. The rearrangement links TRBV6-5 to TRBJ1-5, with D unclear. Germline CDR1 and CDR2: MNHEY and SVGAGI. V lost 3 bases, J lost 4 bases, and 13 bases lay in between. The CDR3 has 15 residues. The DNA of the CDR3 is TGTGCCAGCAGTTATCACCCGGGTCCTAATCAGCCCCAGCATTTT. Residues: CASSYHPGPNQPQHF.

This clone was recorded only once. The chain carries TRBV10-3 and TRBJ2-6; 11 nucleotides agree with TRBD1. Looked up from germline, CDR1 is ENHRY and CDR2 is SYGVKD. With V trimmed by 3 bases and J by 2 bases, 9 bases remained unmatched. The CDR3 consists of 19 residues. The CDR3 loop is CAISDPGTGGSTGANVLTF. CDR3 coding DNA: TGTGCCATCAGTGACCCCGGGACAGGGGGATCAACTGGGGCCAACGTCCTGACTTTC.